One and the same sample provided the 7 T cell receptor beta chains below, sequenced in a study of blood T cell repertoires in COVID-19. TCRdb's copy holds only in-frame clones and misses some; the assay was immunoSEQ multiplex PCR. The data show under 300,000 clones, with approximately 92% seen just once and over 2% held by the top ten. Sequencing was carried out using PBMCs or T cells enriched from blood (not recorded which). Receptors were obtained from a woman under 30 who had recovered from COVID-19.

This clone appeared a few times. Germline is not matched at one junction end, which may reflect a read error. The chain combines TRBV3-1 (or the pseudogene TRBV3-2) with TRBJ2-3, with 8 bases identical to TRBD1. Germline assignment: CDR1 LGHDT and CDR2 YNNKEL (reference sequence). This CDR3 region has 13 residues. CDR3 sequence: CASGAVSDRVVDF. DNA of the CDR3: TGTGCCAGCGGCGCCGTTTCGGACAGGGTAGTGGATTTT.

CDR3 residues: CASSLGSGGLNTQYF. CDR3 DNA sequence: TGTGCCAGCAGCTTAGGTAGCGGGGGGCTAAATACGCAGTATTTT. The rearrangement links TRBV7-9 to TRBJ2-3, with 10 positions matching TRBD2. The CDR3 spans 15 residues. J was trimmed by 7 bases and V by 1 base; bases with no gene match: 5. CDR1 SEHNR and CDR2 FQNEAQ come from the germline V gene (reference sequence).

The rearrangement uses TRBV28 and TRBJ1-5, with 9 bases that match TRBD1. V shed 6 bases and J 2 bases; nucleotides not matched to a gene: 17. The CDR3 has 19 amino acids. Germline lookup yields CDR1 MDHEN and CDR2 SYDVKM. The CDR3 here is CASRPTRDRVGIGNQPQHF. CDR3 sequence (DNA): TGTGCCAGCAGACCAACCCGGGACAGGGTGGGTATAGGCAATCAGCCCCAGCATTTT.

The rearrangement links TRBV5-4 to TRBJ2-3; 7 positions agree with TRBD2. V was pared by 3 bases and J by 8 bases, with 6 bases of the junction left unmatched. CDR1 and CDR2 (germline): SGHNT, YYREEE (reference sequence). The CDR3 consists of 13 residues. The CDR3 nucleotides read TGTGCCAGCAGCTCCTCGCGGGGGAGTACGCAGTATTTT. This translates into CASSSSRGSTQYF.

In regard to this clone: Its ends do not fully match the called genes, so a read error is possible. This sequence joins TRBV11-2 and TRBJ1-2, with TRBD1 identical over 7 bases. The germline V gene has CDR1 SGHAT and CDR2 FQNNGV. The CDR3 covers 12 residues. CDR3 loop: CASSLLDRFASF. DNA of the CDR3: TGTGCCAGCAGCTTATTGGACAGGTTCGCGAGCTTC.

The V call is TRBV6-2 or TRBV6-3, the J call TRBJ2-7; a weak D match, TRBD2 (6 bases). Germline lookup yields CDR1 MNHEY and CDR2 SVGEGT. The CDR3 has 17 residues. V was trimmed by 4 bases and J by 3 bases, leaving 22 bases between them. For the CDR3, the DNA is TGTGCCAGCAGTTCTCTGGCGGGGAGAAAGGGTATCTACGAGCAGTACTTC. It translates to CASSSLAGRKGIYEQYF.

This chain connects TRBV5-1 to TRBJ2-7; 7 positions match TRBD1. The CDR3 totals 15 residues. Germline CDR1 and CDR2: SGHRS and YFSETQ. The V segment lost 1 base and the J segment 4 bases; nucleotides outside the gene matches: 8. The chain's CDR3 is CASSLQGGGEYEQYF. The CDR3 bases are TGCGCCAGCAGCTTGCAAGGGGGCGGCGAATACGAGCAGTACTTC.